The 14 T cell receptor beta chains below come from one sample, sequenced in a study of cytomegalovirus exposure and HLA in healthy donors. The PCR employed 60 Vbeta primers together with 13 Jbeta primers. Clones were read by immunoSEQ multiplex PCR, and TCRdb kept only the in-frame ones, dropping some. The sample holds 100,000 to 150,000 clones, around 80% seen once. The sequenced sample consisted of PBMCs. The receptor source for this set is a woman aged 30 to 39 in good health and CMV-seronegative.

This chain joins TRBV6-6 and TRBJ1-5, with 9 nucleotides matching TRBD1. Germline V gene data show CDR1 as MNHNY and CDR2 as SVGAGI (reference sequence). This CDR3 has 15 amino acids. V lost 5 bases and J lost 6; bases outside the gene matches: 8. The CDR3 DNA sequence: TGTGCCAGCAGTCGGGGGACAGGGCGAAGTCAGCCCCAGCATTTT. Its protein is CASSRGTGRSQPQHF.

J is TRBJ2-7 and V is TRBV2; weak D call: TRBD2 (6 bases). Trimming shortened V by 6 bases and J by 5 bases, and 17 bases separated the two germline ends. Germline CDR1 reads SNHLY; CDR2 reads FYNNEI. The CDR3 is 14 residues long. The CDR3 DNA is TGTGCCAGCAGCCCCAGGTGGGAGGCCGACGAGCAGTACTTC. As protein: CASSPRWEADEQYF.

The sample holds a few counts of this clone. V is TRBV7-2 and J is TRBJ2-7; weak D call: TRBD1 (5 bases). The CDR3 covers 15 residues. Germline V lookup: CDR1 SGHTA, CDR2 FQGNSA. Trimming took off 3 bases at V and 7 bases at J, with 19 bases between the two ends. The CDR3 coding sequence is TGTGCCAGCAGCTTCCGCAGGGCGTCAAAGGAGGAGCAGTACTTC. It specifies CASSFRRASKEEQYF.

The genes are TRBV25-1 and TRBJ1-4; D not certain. The CDR3 loop spans 17 amino acids. The germline V gene has CDR1 MGHDK and CDR2 SYGVNS. Deletions cut 3 bases from V and 0 bases from J, with 14 bases between. CDR3 amino acids: CASSEPPGRATNEKLFF. The DNA for the CDR3 is TGTGCCAGCAGTGAGCCCCCGGGAAGGGCAACTAATGAAAAACTGTTTTTT.

The chain is built from TRBV5-1 and TRBJ1-1, with D possibly TRBD1 on 5 matching bases. The ends were cut back, 6 bases at V and 3 bases at J, with 15 bases in the middle. Germline V gives CDR1 SGHRS, CDR2 YFSETQ. The CDR3 runs 14 residues. CDR3 nucleotide sequence: TGCGCCAGCAAACTTGACACGGGGGACACTGAAGCTTTCTTT. As protein: CASKLDTGDTEAFF.

The chain recombines TRBV6-5 with TRBJ1-6, with no clear D. This CDR3 is 15 amino acids long. Trimming removed 0 bases from V and 7 bases from J, with 10 bases in between. Germline V lookup: CDR1 MNHEY, CDR2 SVGAGI. DNA for the CDR3: TGTGCCAGCAGTTACTCATCCCTACAGAATTCACCCCTCCACTTT. Translation gives CASSYSSLQNSPLHF.

The J gene is TRBJ2-4, the V gene TRBV13; 7 bases map to TRBD2. Germline values: CDR1 PRHDT, CDR2 FYEKMQ (reference sequence). V shed 6 bases and J 2 bases; nucleotides not matched to a gene: 10. The CDR3 runs 16 residues. CDR3 nucleotides: TGTGCCAGCAGGGAAAGGGGAGGGAATACCAAAAACATTCAGTACTTC. It specifies CASRERGGNTKNIQYF.

CDR3 protein: CASSFGRGPYEQYF. CDR3 nucleotide sequence: TGTGCCAGCAGCTTTGGCAGGGGTCCCTACGAGCAGTACTTC. The J gene is TRBJ2-7, the V gene TRBV5-5, with D possibly matching TRBD1 (6 bases). The V end lost 2 bases, the J end lost 2 bases, and 11 bases lay between the germline ends. The CDR3 runs 14 residues. CDR1 and CDR2 (germline): SGHKS, YYEKEE (reference sequence).

CDR3 DNA: TGTGCCAGCTCACCTCGTGAGGGTCGCGTTTCCGGGGAGCTGTTTTTT. Amino acids: CASSPREGRVSGELFF. The genes are TRBV18 and TRBJ2-2, with a tentative D call TRBD2 (5 bases). The CDR3 contains 16 residues. The V end lost 3 bases, the J end lost 6 bases, and 17 bases lay between the germline ends. CDR1 KGHSH and CDR2 LQKENI come from the germline V gene.

The J gene is TRBJ1-5, the V gene TRBV5-8; no firm D call. V lost 0 bases and J 3 bases, leaving 7 bases between the germline ends. The CDR3 consists of 14 residues. CDR1 and CDR2 from the germline V gene are SGHTS and YDEGEE. The CDR3 protein is CASSLVEANQPQHF. For the CDR3, the DNA is TGTGCCAGCAGCTTGGTGGAGGCCAATCAGCCCCAGCATTTT.

The chain is built from TRBV29-1 and TRBJ2-5; D is undetermined. Judging by the DNA end, TRBJ2-7 fits better; the J call may be wrong. There are 8 residues in the CDR3. The V gene's germline CDR1 is SQVTM and CDR2 ANQGSEA. CDR3 DNA: TGCAGCGTCTACGAGCAGTACTTC. It specifies CSVYEQYF.

This clone is a singleton in its sample. The chain has TRBV6-5 and TRBJ1-2, with 9 bases that match TRBD1. Germline lookup yields CDR1 MNHEY and CDR2 SVGAGI. V was pared by 7 bases and J by 8 bases, with 8 bases of the junction left unmatched. The CDR3 contains 13 residues. The CDR3 sequence is CASKPQGALGYTF. For the CDR3, the DNA is TGTGCCAGCAAGCCACAGGGGGCGCTGGGCTACACCTTC.

This sequence joins TRBV11-2 and TRBJ1-5, with 9 bases lining up with TRBD1. Trimming at V came to 2 bases and at J to 7 bases, leaving 3 bases not matched to a gene. CDR3 length equals 14 residues. CDR1 SGHAT and CDR2 FQNNGV come from the germline V gene. Written as DNA, the CDR3 is TGTGCCAGCAGCTTATCGACAGGGGGACAGCCCCAGCATTTT. Its protein is CASSLSTGGQPQHF.

The rearrangement joins TRBV29-1 to TRBJ2-7, with 8 bases lining up with TRBD1. J was trimmed by 3 bases and V by 6 bases; bases with no gene match: 7. Germline V CDR1 and CDR2: SQVTM, ANQGSEA. The CDR3 is 13 amino acids. CDR3 nucleotide sequence: TGCAGCGTAGGGGACAGGCGGAACTACGAGCAGTACTTC. This codes for CSVGDRRNYEQYF.